The 5 T cell receptor beta chains presented below share a single source sample, sequenced in a study of T cell clonotyping in hematopoietic cell transplantation. Profiled with immunoSEQ multiplex PCR; TCRdb holds only in-frame clones, not every one. The sample lists about 4,400 clones, roughly two thirds occurring once. Sequenced material: PBMCs, taken 100 days after allogeneic stem cell transplant. These receptors came from a male patient aged 60 to 75 who had an allogeneic stem cell transplant, so the T cells may come from the graft donor. Some clones in this sample may be carry-over from other donors' samples.

V gene TRBV2 combines with J gene TRBJ2-4; maybe TRBD2 (6 bases). The CDR3 runs to 16 residues. The germline V gene encodes CDR1 SNHLY and CDR2 FYNNEI. V lost 3 bases and J 0 bases, leaving 12 bases between the germline ends. This chain's CDR3 is CASSESGGLAKNIQYF. The DNA for the CDR3 is TGTGCCAGCAGTGAGTCTGGGGGACTAGCCAAAAACATTCAGTACTTC.

The rearrangement links TRBV19 to TRBJ1-2; tentative D call: TRBD1 (5 bases). The ends were cut back, 6 bases at V and 8 bases at J, with 22 bases in the middle. This CDR3 has 15 amino acids. The germline V gene has CDR1 LNHDA and CDR2 SQIVND (reference sequence). The CDR3 DNA sequence: TGTGCCAGTAGCAACAGCTGGGAGCAGGGTCTGGGCTACACCTTC. It yields the protein CASSNSWEQGLGYTF.

The rearrangement links TRBV2 to TRBJ1-4; tentatively, D is TRBD1 (6 bases). The CDR3 spans 13 residues. V lost 7 bases, J lost 2 bases, and 8 bases lay in between. The germline V gene encodes CDR1 SNHLY and CDR2 FYNNEI. CDR3 loop: CASKGGTNEKLFF. In DNA form, the CDR3 reads TGTGCCAGCAAAGGGGGGACTAATGAAAAACTGTTTTTT.

This chain links TRBV28 with TRBJ2-5, with a weak D call TRBD1 (6 bases). Trimming took 4 bases from V and 4 from J, leaving 13 bases between them. CDR1 is MDHEN and CDR2 is SYDVKM in the germline V gene. CDR3 length: 14 residues. The CDR3 bases are TGTGCCAGCAGTTATTCAGGGGTAGGAGAGACCCAGTACTTC. This translates into CASSYSGVGETQYF.

For this clone: Germline and junction disagree at one end, which may indicate a read error. The rearrangement links TRBV6-6 to TRBJ1-1; 9 bases are shared with TRBD1. Germline V gene lookup returns CDR1 MNHNY and CDR2 SVGAGI (reference sequence). The length of the CDR3 is 15 residues. The CDR3 nucleotides are TGTGCCAGCAGCCCCGGACAGGGGACGAACACTGAAGCGTTCTTT. This translates into CASSPGQGTNTEAFF.